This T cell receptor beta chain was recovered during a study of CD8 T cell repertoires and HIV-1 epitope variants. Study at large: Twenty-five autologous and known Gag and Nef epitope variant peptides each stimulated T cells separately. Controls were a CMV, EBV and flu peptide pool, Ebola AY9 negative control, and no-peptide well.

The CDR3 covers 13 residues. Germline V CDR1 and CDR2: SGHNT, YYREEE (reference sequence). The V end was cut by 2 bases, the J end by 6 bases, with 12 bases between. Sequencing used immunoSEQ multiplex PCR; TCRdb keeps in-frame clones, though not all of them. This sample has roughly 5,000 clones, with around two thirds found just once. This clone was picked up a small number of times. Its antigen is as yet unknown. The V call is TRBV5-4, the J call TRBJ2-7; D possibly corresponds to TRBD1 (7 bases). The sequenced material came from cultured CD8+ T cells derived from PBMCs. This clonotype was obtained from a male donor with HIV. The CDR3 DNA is TGTGCCAGCAGCTTCCAGGGGGGATCCGAGCAGTACTTC. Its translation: CASSFQGGSEQYF.